A selection of T cell receptor beta chains follows, all from one sample in a study of Tregs in tolerant kidney transplant recipients. Sequencing used immunoSEQ multiplex PCR; TCRdb keeps in-frame clones, though not all of them. The repertoire holds roughly 50,000 clones, with approximately 89% as singletons. The source material was CD8+ T cells from blood (PBMCs), sampled 12 months after the transplant. Receptor source: a human patient who received a combined kidney and bone marrow transplant. A subset of T cells may come from the graft donor. Both conserved end residues are part of each CDR3. The order of the fields is V gene, J gene, D gene, clone size, CDR3 DNA, CDR3 protein. The D gene is left open where the match is weak. Not every row has a clone size; where given, it reads once, few, many or a size class.

TRBV13	TRBJ2-2	NA	NA	TGTGCCAGCAGCCCAATAGGGGTTACCGGGGAGCTGTTTTTT	CASSPIGVTGELFF
TRBV27	TRBJ2-7	NA	NA	TGTGCCAGCAGTTCCGGACGAGGGCTAGCGAAGTACGAGCAGTACTTC	CASSSGRGLAKYEQYF
TRBV4-3	TRBJ2-7	TRBD2	NA	TGCGCCAGCAGCCAAGGAGCTAGCGGGAGTCCCTACGAGCAGTACTTC	CASSQGASGSPYEQYF
TRBV4-1	TRBJ1-6	NA	NA	TGCGCCAGCAGCCATACTGACAGCTCCTATAATTCACCCCTCCACTTT	CASSHTDSSYNSPLHF
TRBV2	TRBJ2-7	NA	NA	TGTGCCAGCAGACATCACGGAGACTACGAGCAGTACTTC	CASRHHGDYEQYF
TRBV4-3	TRBJ1-6	NA	NA	TGCGCCAGCAGCCAAGGGTTTACGGTCCTCAATTCCCCCCTCCACTTT	CASSQGFTVLNSPLHF
TRBV7-9	TRBJ2-1	TRBD2	NA	TGTGCCAGCAGAAATGGGACTAGCGGGATACTATCCAACAATGAGCAGTTCTTC	CASRNGTSGILSNNEQFF
TRBV28	TRBJ2-4	TRBD2	NA	TGTGCCAGCAGTTTCGCCGGGAGGGGCATTCAGTACTTC	CASSFAGRGIQYF
TRBV7-9	TRBJ2-7	TRBD1	NA	TGTGCCAGCAGCGAAACCCTCGGACAGGGGCCCTACGAGCAGTACTTC	CASSETLGQGPYEQYF
TRBV7-6	TRBJ2-7	NA	NA	TGTGCCAGCAGCTTAGCCAGGGGTTCCTACGAGCAGTACTTC	CASSLARGSYEQYF
TRBV7-9	TRBJ1-5	NA	NA	TGTGCCAGCAGCTTAGCGAATAGGAGGCCCCAGCATTTT	CASSLANRRPQHF
TRBV19	TRBJ2-7	TRBD1	NA	TGTGCCTCTCAACTCGGGACAGGGGACTACGAGCAGTACTTC	CASQLGTGDYEQYF
TRBV7-6	TRBJ2-1	TRBD1	NA	TGTGCCAGCAGCTTATGGACAGGGGATGAGCAGTTCTTC	CASSLWTGDEQFF
TRBV27	TRBJ2-7	TRBD1	NA	TGTGCCAGCAGTTTATCGGTCGGGACAGGCGTTTACGAGCAGTACTTC	CASSLSVGTGVYEQYF
TRBV2	TRBJ1-4	TRBD1	NA	TGTGCCAGCAGTGATAAGGGGGCATGGGAAAAACTGTTTTTT	CASSDKGAWEKLFF
TRBV11-2	TRBJ1-3	NA	NA	TGTGCCAGCAGCTTAGGTCGAACAGTCTCTGGAAACACCATATATTTT	CASSLGRTVSGNTIYF
TRBV6-4	TRBJ1-6	TRBD1	NA	TGTGCCAGCAGTGTCGGGACAGGGAGTAATTCACCCCTCCACTTT	CASSVGTGSNSPLHF
TRBV7-7	TRBJ2-3	NA	NA	TGTGCCAGCGCTCTCGTAGCCCAAGATACGCAGTATTTT	CASALVAQDTQYF
TRBV19	TRBJ2-2	TRBD1	NA	TGTGCCAGTAGTCCCAGTCGACAGGGAGTCCTTACCGGGGAGCTGTTTTTT	CASSPSRQGVLTGELFF
TRBV7-9	TRBJ2-1	NA	NA	TGTGCCAGCAGCTTACCGGGGTTCCGCGAGCAGTTCTTC	CASSLPGFREQFF
TRBV13	TRBJ2-2	NA	NA	TGTGCCAGCAGCTTAGAAATAAGGACAGCTAACACCGGGGAGCTGTTTTTT	CASSLEIRTANTGELFF
TRBV5-6	TRBJ2-7	TRBD2	NA	TGTGCCAGCAGCCGAGGACTAGCTTCCGAGCAGTACTTC	CASSRGLASEQYF
TRBV7-8	TRBJ2-5	NA	few	TGTGCCAGCAGCAGAATCAGGGTATCTAAAGAGACCCAGTACTTC	CASSRIRVSKETQYF
TRBV7-8	TRBJ1-6	NA	NA	TGTGCCAGCAGCCCGGAGAGGGCCTTGGAGAGCTCCTATAATTCACCCCTCCACTTT	CASSPERALESSYNSPLHF
TRBV7-9	TRBJ1-2	NA	once	TGTGCCAGCAGCTTTACCCGTACGGATGGCTACACCTTC	CASSFTRTDGYTF
TRBV9	TRBJ2-3	TRBD2	NA	TGTGCCAGCTGCCTTGTGGGAGGGACAGATACGCAGTATTTT	CASCLVGGTDTQYF
TRBV7-6	TRBJ1-1	NA	NA	TGTGCCAGCAGCTTAGATCCCAGGGACACTGAAGCTTTCTTT	CASSLDPRDTEAFF
TRBV27	TRBJ2-7	TRBD1	once	TGTGCCAGCAGTTTCCAATTGACAGGGGACCTCTCCTACGAGCAGTACTTC	CASSFQLTGDLSYEQYF
TRBV28	TRBJ2-1	NA	NA	TGTGCCAGCAAGGGGTCTGGGTTGAATGAGCAGTTCTTC	CASKGSGLNEQFF
TRBV4-3	TRBJ2-7	TRBD1	NA	TGCGCCAGCAGCCAAAAAACAGGGGGGTCAGACGAGCAGTACTTC	CASSQKTGGSDEQYF
TRBV7-2	TRBJ2-1	TRBD2	NA	TGTGCCAGCAGCTGGGAGCGGGGGAGCTCCTACAATGAGCAGTTCTTC	CASSWERGSSYNEQFF
TRBV27	TRBJ2-1	NA	few	TGTGCCAGCAGCCAAGCGCCTCCTCCTTTGGATGAGCAGTTCTTC	CASSQAPPPLDEQFF
TRBV7-8	TRBJ2-2	NA	NA	TGTGCCAGCAGCCAAGGAGGGGGAGGGGAAACCGGGGAGCTGTTTTTT	CASSQGGGGETGELFF
TRBV4-2	TRBJ1-4	TRBD1	few	TGTGCCACCGGGACAGGGAATGAAAAACTGTTTTTT	CATGTGNEKLFF
TRBV30	TRBJ2-1	NA	NA	TGTGCCTGGAGTGTACTCCCCCGGCAGGGGCCGGTCTACAATGAGCAGTTCTTC	CAWSVLPRQGPVYNEQFF
TRBV18	TRBJ1-1	NA	NA	TGTGCCAGCTCACCTAGAGGGTTCCTCACTGAAGCTTTCTTT	CASSPRGFLTEAFF
TRBV9	TRBJ1-1	NA	NA	TGTGCCAGCAGCGTAGCGGCGGGGGGCACTGAAGCTTTCTTT	CASSVAAGGTEAFF
TRBV29-1	TRBJ1-2	NA	NA	TGCAGCGTTGAAGCGCCCGACAGAACTAATGGCTACACCTTC	CSVEAPDRTNGYTF